This T cell receptor beta chain was captured by sequencing in a study of T cell responses to AZD1222 COVID-19 vaccine. J lost 4 bases, V lost 5 bases, and 6 bases had no gene match. This CDR3 region has 15 residues. CDR1 and CDR2 from the germline V gene are SGHRS and YFSETQ. Measured with immunoSEQ multiplex PCR; TCRdb has only the in-frame clones, and not every one. The sample contains some 120,000 clones, more than 80% of which appear only once. The TCR was taken from an adult who received the AZD1222 COVID-19 vaccine. The material sequenced was peripheral blood, taken 28 days after the second AZD1222 dose. The V gene is TRBV5-1, the J gene TRBJ2-1, with TRBD1 matching 10 bases. CDR3 residues: CASSLPGQGYNEQFF. CDR3 coding DNA: TGCGCCAGCAGTTTGCCGGGACAGGGGTACAATGAGCAGTTCTTC.